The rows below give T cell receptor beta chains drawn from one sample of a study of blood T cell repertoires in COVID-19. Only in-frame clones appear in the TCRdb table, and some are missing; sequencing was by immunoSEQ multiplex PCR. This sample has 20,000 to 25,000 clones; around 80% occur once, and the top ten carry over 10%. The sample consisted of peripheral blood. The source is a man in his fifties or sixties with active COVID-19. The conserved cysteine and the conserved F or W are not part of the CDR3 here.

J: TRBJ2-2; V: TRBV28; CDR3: ASSLGLARTGELF
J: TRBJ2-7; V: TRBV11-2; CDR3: ASSLIAGGGYEQY
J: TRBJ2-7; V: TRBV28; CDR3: ASSLGWAEQY
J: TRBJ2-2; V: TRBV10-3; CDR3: AISEWSTGELF
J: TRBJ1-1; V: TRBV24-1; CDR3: ATSDLHQDTEAF
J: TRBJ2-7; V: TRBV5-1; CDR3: ASSISLAGGAYEQY
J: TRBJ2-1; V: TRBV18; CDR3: ASSPVAGVGNEQF
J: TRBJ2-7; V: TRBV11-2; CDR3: ASSLGVYEQY
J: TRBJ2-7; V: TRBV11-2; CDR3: ASSLGTSGPLGEQY
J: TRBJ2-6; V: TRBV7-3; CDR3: ASSLITGASGANVLT
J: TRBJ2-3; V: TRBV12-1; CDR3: ASSSKLAGGPYTQY
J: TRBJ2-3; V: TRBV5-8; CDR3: ASSKGQGASGVADTQY
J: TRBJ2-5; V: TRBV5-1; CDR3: ASSMTSGRASGETQY
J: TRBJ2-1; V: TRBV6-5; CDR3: ASSYSRLNRYNEQF
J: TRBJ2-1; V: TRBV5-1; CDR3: ASSSGQTYNEQF
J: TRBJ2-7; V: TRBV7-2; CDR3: ASSLETGPYEQY
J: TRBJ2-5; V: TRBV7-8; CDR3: ASSQGTRQETQY
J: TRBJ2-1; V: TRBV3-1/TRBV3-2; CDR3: ASSQGGGAYNEQF
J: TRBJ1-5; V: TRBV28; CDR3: ASSLATGPEPQH
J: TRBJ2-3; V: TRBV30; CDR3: AWSSTGGFADTQY
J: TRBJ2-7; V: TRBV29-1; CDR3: SALGQGYEQY
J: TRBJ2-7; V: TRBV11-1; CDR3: ASSLALAGSYEQY
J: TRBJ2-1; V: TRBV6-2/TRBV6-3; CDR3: ASSSDPNRGSYNEQF
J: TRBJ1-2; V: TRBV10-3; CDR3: AIREPGSDYGYT
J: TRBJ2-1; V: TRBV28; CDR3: ASSPNRLLAGGLF
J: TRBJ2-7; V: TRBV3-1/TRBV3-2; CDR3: ASSQGTSGRYEQY
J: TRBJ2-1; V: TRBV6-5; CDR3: ASRTSGDNEQF
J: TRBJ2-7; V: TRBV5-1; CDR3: ASSNDSSSYEQY
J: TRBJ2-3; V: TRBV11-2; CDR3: ASSLVPDTQY
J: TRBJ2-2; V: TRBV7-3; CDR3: ASSPGLAAGELF
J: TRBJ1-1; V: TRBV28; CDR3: ASSLSGRTEAF
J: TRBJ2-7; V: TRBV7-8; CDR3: ASSLVGRGSYEQY
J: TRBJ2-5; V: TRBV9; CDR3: ASIRTSGQETQY
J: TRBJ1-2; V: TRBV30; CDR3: AWSGARSYGYT
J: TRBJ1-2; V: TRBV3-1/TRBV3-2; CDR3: ASSQDTRVGGYT
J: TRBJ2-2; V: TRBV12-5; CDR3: ASASAGELF
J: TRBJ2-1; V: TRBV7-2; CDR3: ASSLQGGTGGFEQF
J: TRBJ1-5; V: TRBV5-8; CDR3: ASSHQAGRSNQPQH
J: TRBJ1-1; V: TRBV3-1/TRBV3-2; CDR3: ASSQAQGVGTEAF
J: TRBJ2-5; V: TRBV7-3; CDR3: ASSYPGGTQY
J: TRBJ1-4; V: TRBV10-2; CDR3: ASSESRQGLGLF
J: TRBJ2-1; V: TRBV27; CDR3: ASSLTGGSYNEQF
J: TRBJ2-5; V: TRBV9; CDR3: ASSGSGLQETQY
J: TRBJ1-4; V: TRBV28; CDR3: ASSSAGGPGEKLF
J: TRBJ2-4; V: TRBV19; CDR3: ASTTTTGGDKNIQY
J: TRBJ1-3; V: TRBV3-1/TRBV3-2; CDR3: ASSQNRRRSGNTIY
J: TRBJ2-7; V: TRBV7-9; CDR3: ASSHDSSSYEQY
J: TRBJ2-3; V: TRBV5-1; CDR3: ASRNSGMREDTQY
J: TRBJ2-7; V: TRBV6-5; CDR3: ANRRDRNYEQY